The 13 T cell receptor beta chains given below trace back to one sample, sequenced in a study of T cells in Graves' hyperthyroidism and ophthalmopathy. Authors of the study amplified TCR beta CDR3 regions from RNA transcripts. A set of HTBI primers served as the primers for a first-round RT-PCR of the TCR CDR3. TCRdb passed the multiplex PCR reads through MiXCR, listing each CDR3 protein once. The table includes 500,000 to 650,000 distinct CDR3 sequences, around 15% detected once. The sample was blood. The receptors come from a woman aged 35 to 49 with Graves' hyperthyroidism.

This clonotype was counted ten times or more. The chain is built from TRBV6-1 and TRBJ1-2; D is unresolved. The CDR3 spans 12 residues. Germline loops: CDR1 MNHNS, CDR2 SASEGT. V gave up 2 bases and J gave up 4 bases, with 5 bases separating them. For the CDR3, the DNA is TGTGCCAGCAGTGAAATGACCTATGGCTACACCTTC. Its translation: CASSEMTYGYTF.

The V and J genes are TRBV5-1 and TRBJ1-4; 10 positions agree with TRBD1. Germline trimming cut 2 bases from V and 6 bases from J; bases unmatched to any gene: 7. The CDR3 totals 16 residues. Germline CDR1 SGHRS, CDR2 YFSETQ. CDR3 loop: CASSLQTGTGDEKLFF. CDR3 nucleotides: TGCGCCAGCAGCTTACAGACCGGGACAGGGGATGAAAAACTGTTTTTT.

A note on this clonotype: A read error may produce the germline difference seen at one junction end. Here the CDR3 DNA reads TGCGTCAGCAGCTTGGCCTCCGGTTTCCCCAATGAGCAGTTCTTC. This translates into CVSSLASGFPNEQFF. The chain couples TRBV5-1 to TRBJ2-1; no reliable D call. Germline V CDR1 and CDR2: SGHRS, YFSETQ. CDR3 length: 15 amino acids.

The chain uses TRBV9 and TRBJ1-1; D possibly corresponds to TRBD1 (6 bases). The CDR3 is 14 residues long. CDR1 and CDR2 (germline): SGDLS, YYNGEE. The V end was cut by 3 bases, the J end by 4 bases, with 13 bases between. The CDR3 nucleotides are TGTGCCAGCAGCGGGGGGGGGGCGGGCACTGAAGCTTTCTTT. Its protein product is CASSGGGAGTEAFF.

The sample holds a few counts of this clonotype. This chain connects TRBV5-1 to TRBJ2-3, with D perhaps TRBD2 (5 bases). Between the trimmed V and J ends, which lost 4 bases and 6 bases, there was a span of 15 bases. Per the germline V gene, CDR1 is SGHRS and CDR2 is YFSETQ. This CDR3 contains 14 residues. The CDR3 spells CASSTDYGGDTQYF. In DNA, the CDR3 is TGCGCCAGCAGCACTGACTACGGCGGGGATACGCAGTATTTT.

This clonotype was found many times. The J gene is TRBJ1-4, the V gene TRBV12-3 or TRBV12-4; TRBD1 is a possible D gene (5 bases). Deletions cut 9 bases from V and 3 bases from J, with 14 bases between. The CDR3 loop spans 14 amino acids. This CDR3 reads CASSIDSPNEKLFF. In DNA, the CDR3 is TGTGCCAGTTCAATTGACAGTCCTAATGAAAAACTGTTTTTT.

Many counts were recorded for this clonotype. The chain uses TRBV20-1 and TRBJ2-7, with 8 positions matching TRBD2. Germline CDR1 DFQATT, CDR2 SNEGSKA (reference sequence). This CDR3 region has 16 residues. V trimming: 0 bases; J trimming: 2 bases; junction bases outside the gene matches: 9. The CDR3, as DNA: TGCAGTGCTAGAGAGGCGGGAGGAGGATCTACCTACGAGCAGTACTTC. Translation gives CSAREAGGGSTYEQYF.

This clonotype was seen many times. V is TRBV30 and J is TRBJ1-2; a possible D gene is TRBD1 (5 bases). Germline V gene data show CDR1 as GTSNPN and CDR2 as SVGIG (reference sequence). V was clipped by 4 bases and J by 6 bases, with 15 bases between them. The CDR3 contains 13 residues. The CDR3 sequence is CAWTRQLADGYTF. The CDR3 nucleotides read TGTGCCTGGACGAGACAGTTGGCGGATGGCTACACCTTC. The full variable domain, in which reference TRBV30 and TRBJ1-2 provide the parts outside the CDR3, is SQTIHQWPATLVQPVGSPLSLECTVEGTSNPNLYWYRQAAGRGLQLLFYSVGIGQISSEVPQNLSASRPQDRQFILSSKKLLLSDSGFYLCAWTRQLADGYTFGSGTRLTVV.

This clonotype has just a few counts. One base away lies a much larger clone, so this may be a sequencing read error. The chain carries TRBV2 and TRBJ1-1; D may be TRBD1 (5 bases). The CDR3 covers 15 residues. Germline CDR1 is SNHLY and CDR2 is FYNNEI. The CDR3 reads CASSDATAMNAEAFF. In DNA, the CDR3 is TGTGCCAGCAGTGATGCGACAGCTATGAACGCTGAAGCTTTCTTT.

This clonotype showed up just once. The CDR3 spells CAWIRGNYGYTF. The CDR3 nucleotides read TGTGCCTGGATTAGGGGAAACTATGGCTACACCTTC. The J gene is TRBJ1-2, the V gene TRBV30; tentative D call: TRBD1 (5 bases). This CDR3 is 12 amino acids long. The V and J ends lost 4 bases and 2 bases respectively, with 8 bases between them. Germline V gene lookup returns CDR1 GTSNPN and CDR2 SVGIG (reference sequence).

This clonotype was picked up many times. The CDR3 DNA reads TGTGCCTATTGTAGGAATAGGAACACTGAAGCTTTCTTT. This sequence encodes CAYCRNRNTEAFF. This rearrangement joins TRBV30 to TRBJ1-1; D remains ambiguous. V was clipped by 7 bases and J by 1 base, with 13 bases between them. The CDR3 is 13 amino acids. Per the germline V gene, CDR1 is GTSNPN and CDR2 is SVGIG (reference sequence).

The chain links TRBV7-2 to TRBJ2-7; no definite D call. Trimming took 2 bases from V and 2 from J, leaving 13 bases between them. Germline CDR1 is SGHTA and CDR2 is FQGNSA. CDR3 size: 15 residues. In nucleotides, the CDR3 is TGTGCCAGCAGCTTATGGGCAGGCCAAACCTACGAGCAGTACTTC. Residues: CASSLWAGQTYEQYF.

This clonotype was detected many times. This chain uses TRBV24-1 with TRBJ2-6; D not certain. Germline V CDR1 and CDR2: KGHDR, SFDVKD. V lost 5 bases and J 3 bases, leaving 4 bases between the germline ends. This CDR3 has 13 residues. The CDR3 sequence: CATSGVGANVLTF. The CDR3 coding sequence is TGTGCCACCAGTGGGGTTGGGGCCAACGTCCTGACTTTC.